This TCR beta chain comes out of a study of blood T cells in healthy people across ages (dated by TCRdb to about 2015). Describing the broader study: In model experiments, template switching captured roughly one uniquely barcoded TCR beta cDNA molecule for every two T cells. To track age-related changes in TCR beta repertoire diversity, the study relied on deep sequencing normalized with unique cDNA molecular identifiers. The donors were split into four age groups: young (average about 15 years), middle-aged (about 40), aged (approximately 59) and long-lived (about 82). For two donors (one aged 18 to 30 and one aged 80 or older), the study analyzed two additional independent replicas of 1 million unique cDNA reads from the same blood draw. Donors of different ages were randomly distributed across sequencing lanes to avoid experimental bias.

The junction shows trimming of 4 bases on V and 8 bases on J, plus 11 bases between the germline ends. According to the germline V gene, CDR1 reads SNHLY and CDR2 reads FYNNEI. The CDR3 has 12 amino acids, counting the end cysteine and phenylalanine. Only CDR3 DNA is held: 36 bases, read in frame from base 1. Donors were a few dozen systemically healthy Caucasian individuals from Russia aged roughly 6 to 95 years. Each donor gave about 9.2 milliliters of peripheral blood, drawn into EDTA-treated Vacutainer tubes. Ficoll-Paque density-gradient centrifugation was used to isolate PBMCs, with at least 6.5 million per sample. Trizol reagent was used to extract total RNA from PBMCs, with at least 6 micrograms per sample. The percentages of naive CD45RAhigh/CD27high T cells were determined by flow cytometry on a PBMC aliquot from every donor. What the authors observed across the whole study: Donor CMV infection status was unknown, potentially confounding age-related changes in expanded clonotypes. As age increased, observed TCR beta diversity per million T cells dropped in a roughly linear way, and a significant reduction was already evident by age approximately 40. Because profiling used bulk unsorted PBMCs, naive and antigen-experienced compartments could not be compared conclusively. Compared with the aged group, the long-lived group had more naive CD4+ T cells, fewer expanded clones and increased TCR diversity, suggesting age selection. Estimates of total diversity based on one million sequenced T cells were considered lower bounds and underestimates. A strong correlation was found between observed TCR beta diversity and the percentage of naive T cells measured by flow cytometry.

Note on this clonotype: Its target antigen remains unknown. Nothing much larger sits one base from this clone, and base qualities are not available.

Library preparation was by 5' RACE. These reads were obtained on an Illumina HiSeq 2500. A second PCR of about 6 to 12 cycles was performed with a sample-barcoded 5' primer and a J-beta primer mix. A template-switch 5' adaptor carrying 12 random nucleotides introduced a unique molecular identifier onto each TCR beta cDNA molecule. Each sample yielded at least 2.5 million CDR3-containing paired-end reads. First-strand cDNA synthesis was performed from all RNA using the Mint cDNA synthesis kit, with priming by a TRBC-specific oligonucleotide. Following uracil-DNA glycosylase treatment, a first 18-cycle PCR with universal primers M1SS and BC2_uni_R was performed on all cDNA. In the paper's pipeline: Normalization of each sample was performed by random selection of 1 million high-quality reads, each carrying a distinct molecular identifier. Reads with shared molecular identifiers were discarded instead of being binned into consensus sequences. MiTCR, with a Q25 quality threshold and the strictest error-elimination algorithm, was used for CDR3 identification, clonotype clustering and error correction. A nonparametric unseen species model with Euler transformation was used to estimate lower-bound total TCR beta diversity. TCRdb trimmed the raw reads at Q25, called clones with MiXCR and kept productive beta chains. Entries are consolidated by CDR3 protein sequence, retaining the most common genes and DNA. The authors' filters were not applied to this entry. The sample table holds about 640,000 distinct CDR3 sequences, of which approximately 30% were seen once. 15% to 17% of the sample is in the top ten clones.

The origin of this receptor is a woman older than 75 in good health. In this chain, TRBV2 is recombined with TRBJ1-1; the D gene assignment is ambiguous. The source material was blood. The CDR3 in this case is CASSASGREAFF. At the DNA level, the sequence is TGTGCCAGCAGTGCCTCGGGTCGGGAAGCTTTCTTT.